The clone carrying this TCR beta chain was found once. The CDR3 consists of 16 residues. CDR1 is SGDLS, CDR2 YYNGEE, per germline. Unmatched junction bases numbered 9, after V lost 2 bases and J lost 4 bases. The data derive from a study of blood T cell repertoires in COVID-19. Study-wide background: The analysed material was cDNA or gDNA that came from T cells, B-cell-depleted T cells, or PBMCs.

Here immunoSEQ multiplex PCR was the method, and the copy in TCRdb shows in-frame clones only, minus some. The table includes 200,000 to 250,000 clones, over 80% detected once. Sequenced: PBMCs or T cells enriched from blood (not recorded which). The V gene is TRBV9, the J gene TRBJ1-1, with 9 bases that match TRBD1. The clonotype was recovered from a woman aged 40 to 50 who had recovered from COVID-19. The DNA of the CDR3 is TGTGCCAGCAGCGTGGGGTCGGGACAGGGCGGCACTGAAGCTTTCTTT. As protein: CASSVGSGQGGTEAFF.